This T cell receptor beta chain was observed in a study of control samples from healthy donors and cancer patients. This CDR3 has 14 amino acids. CDR1 is SGHRS, CDR2 YFSETQ, per germline. V shed 4 bases and J 9 bases; nucleotides not matched to a gene: 9. The sample holds one count of this clone. Only in-frame clones appear in the TCRdb table, and some are missing; sequencing was by immunoSEQ multiplex PCR. This sample has about 89,000 clones, with 85% found just once. The TCR comes from a woman aged 40 to 50 in good health. The sample taken for sequencing was blood. The V and J genes are TRBV5-1 and TRBJ2-1, with 8 bases matching TRBD2. CDR3 sequence reads: CASSPRTSLAEQFF. The DNA of the CDR3 is TGCGCCAGCAGCCCGAGGACTAGCCTGGCTGAGCAGTTCTTC.